This T cell receptor (beta chain) appears in the sequencing data of a study of cytomegalovirus exposure and HLA in healthy donors. At the level of the study: The study's early data release held 75 million to 95 million unique TCRs from HLA-typed donors. Broader study findings: The study flagged about 160 TCR beta chains as cytomegalovirus-associated.

With regard to this clone: The antigen is unknown.

Primers included in the PCR were 60 Vbeta and 13 Jbeta primers. The data were produced by immunoSEQ multiplex PCR, yet TCRdb's version contains in-frame clones alone and is incomplete. Among 150,000 or so clones listed, about four fifths were seen once. There are 14 residues in the CDR3. Germline assignment: CDR1 SGDLS and CDR2 YYNGEE. Trimming at V came to 4 bases and at J to 8 bases, leaving 11 bases not matched to a gene. Those who donated were healthy bone marrow donors. Sampled while nominally healthy, donors likely had unrecorded immune exposures. This rearrangement joins TRBV9 to TRBJ1-2, with 7 positions matching TRBD1. Material for sequencing was PBMCs. The clonotype was recovered from a man aged 25-45 years in good health and CMV-seronegative. CDR3 DNA: TGTGCCAGCAGCCCCGGGACAGCCCTGGGAGGCTACACCTTC. Protein product: CASSPGTALGGYTF.